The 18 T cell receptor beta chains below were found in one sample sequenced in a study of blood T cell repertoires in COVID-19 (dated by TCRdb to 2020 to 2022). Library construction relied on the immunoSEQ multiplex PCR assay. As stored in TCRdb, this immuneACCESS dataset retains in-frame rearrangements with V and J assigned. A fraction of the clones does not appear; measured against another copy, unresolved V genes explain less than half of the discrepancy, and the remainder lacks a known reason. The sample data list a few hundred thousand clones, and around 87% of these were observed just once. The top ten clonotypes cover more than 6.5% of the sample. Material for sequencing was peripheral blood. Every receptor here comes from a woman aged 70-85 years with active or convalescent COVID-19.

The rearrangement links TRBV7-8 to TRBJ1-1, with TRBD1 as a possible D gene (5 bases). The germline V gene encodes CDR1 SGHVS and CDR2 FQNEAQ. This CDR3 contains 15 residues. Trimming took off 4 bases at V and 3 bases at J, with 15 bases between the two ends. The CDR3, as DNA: TGTGCCAGCAGCTGGGGGGACCGCAGTCACACTGAAGCTTTCTTT. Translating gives CASSWGDRSHTEAFF. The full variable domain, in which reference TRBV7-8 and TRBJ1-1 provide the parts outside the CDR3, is GAGVSQSPRYKVAKRGQDVALRCDPISGHVSLFWYQQALGQGPEFLTYFQNEAQLDKSGLPSDRFFAERPEGSVSTLKIQRTQQEDSAVYLCASSWGDRSHTEAFFGQGTRLTVV.

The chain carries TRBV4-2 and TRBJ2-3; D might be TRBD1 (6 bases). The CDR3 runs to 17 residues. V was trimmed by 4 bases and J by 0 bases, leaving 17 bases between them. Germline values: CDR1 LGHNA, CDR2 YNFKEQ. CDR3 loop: CASSPTSRGWSTDTQYF. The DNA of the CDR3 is TGTGCCAGCAGCCCGACCTCCAGGGGCTGGAGCACAGATACGCAGTATTTT.

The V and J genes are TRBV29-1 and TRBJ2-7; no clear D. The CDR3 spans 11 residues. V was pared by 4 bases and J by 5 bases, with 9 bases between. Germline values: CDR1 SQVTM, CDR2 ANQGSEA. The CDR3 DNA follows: TGCAGCGTTGTTAGTGTCCACGAGCAGTACTTC. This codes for CSVVSVHEQYF.

The CDR3 spells CASSSRDRGRETQYF. In nucleotides, the CDR3 is TGTGCCAGCAGTAGCCGGGACAGGGGGCGAGAGACCCAGTACTTC. The chain has TRBV6-5 and TRBJ2-5, with TRBD1 matching over 12 bases. CDR1 is MNHEY and CDR2 is SVGAGI in the germline V gene. V lost 5 bases, J lost 4 bases, and 5 bases stayed unmatched. This CDR3 has 15 amino acids.

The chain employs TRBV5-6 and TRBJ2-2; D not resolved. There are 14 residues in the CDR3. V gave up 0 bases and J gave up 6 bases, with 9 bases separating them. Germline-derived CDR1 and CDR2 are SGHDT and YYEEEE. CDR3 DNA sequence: TGTGCCAGCAGCTTGGGCCGGAGTTCCGGGGAGCTGTTTTTT. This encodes CASSLGRSSGELFF.

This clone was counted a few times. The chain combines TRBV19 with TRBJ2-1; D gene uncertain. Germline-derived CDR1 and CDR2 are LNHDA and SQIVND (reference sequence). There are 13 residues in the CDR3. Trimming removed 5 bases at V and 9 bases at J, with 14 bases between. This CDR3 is CASSQSRVSEQFF. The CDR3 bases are TGTGCCAGTAGTCAATCCCGGGTCTCTGAGCAGTTCTTC.

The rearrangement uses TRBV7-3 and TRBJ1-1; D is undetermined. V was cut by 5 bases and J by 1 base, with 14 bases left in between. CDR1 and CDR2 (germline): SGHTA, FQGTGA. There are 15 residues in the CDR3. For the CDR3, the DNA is TGTGCCAGCAGCCCCGTCCTATCGGGGAACACTGAAGCTTTCTTT. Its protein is CASSPVLSGNTEAFF.

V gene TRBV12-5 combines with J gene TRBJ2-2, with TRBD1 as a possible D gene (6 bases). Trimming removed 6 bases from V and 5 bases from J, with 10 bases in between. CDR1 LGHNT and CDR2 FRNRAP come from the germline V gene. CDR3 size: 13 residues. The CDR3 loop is CASGQGRTGELFF. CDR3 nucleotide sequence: TGTGCTAGTGGACAGGGAAGAACCGGGGAGCTGTTTTTT.

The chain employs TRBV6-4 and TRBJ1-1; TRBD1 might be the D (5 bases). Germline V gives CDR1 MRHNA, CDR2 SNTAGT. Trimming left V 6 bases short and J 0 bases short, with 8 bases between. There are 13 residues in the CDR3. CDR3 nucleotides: TGTGCCAGCAGGAGACAGTTGAACACTGAAGCTTTCTTT. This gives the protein CASRRQLNTEAFF.

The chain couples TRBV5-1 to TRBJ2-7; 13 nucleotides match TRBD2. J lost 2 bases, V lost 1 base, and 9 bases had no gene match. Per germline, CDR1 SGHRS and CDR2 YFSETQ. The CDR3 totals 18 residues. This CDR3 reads CASSLISLAGGITYEQYF. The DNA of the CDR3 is TGCGCCAGCAGCTTGATATCACTAGCGGGGGGGATAACCTACGAGCAGTACTTC.

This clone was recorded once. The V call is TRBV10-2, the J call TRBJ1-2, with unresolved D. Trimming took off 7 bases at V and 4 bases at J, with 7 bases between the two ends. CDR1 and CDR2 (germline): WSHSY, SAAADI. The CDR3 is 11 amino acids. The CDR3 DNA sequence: TGCGCCAGCATGGAGCTCTATGGCTACACCTTC. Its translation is CASMELYGYTF.

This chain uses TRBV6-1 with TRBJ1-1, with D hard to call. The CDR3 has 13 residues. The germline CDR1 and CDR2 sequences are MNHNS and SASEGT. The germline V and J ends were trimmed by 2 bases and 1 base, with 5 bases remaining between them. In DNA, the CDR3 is TGTGCCAGCAGTGAAAACACGAACACTGAAGCTTTCTTT. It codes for CASSENTNTEAFF.

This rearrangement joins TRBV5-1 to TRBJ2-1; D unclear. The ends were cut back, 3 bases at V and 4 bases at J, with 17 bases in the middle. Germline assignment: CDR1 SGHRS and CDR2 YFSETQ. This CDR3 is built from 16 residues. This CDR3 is CASSSNRELLYNEQFF. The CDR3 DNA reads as TGCGCCAGCAGCTCCAACCGTGAGCTTCTATACAATGAGCAGTTCTTC.

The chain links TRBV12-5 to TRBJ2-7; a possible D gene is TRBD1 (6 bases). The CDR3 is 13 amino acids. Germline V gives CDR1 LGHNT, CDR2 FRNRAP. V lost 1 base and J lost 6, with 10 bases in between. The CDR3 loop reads CASGLGTVGEQYF. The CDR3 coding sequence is TGTGCTAGTGGTTTGGGGACAGTCGGCGAGCAGTACTTC.

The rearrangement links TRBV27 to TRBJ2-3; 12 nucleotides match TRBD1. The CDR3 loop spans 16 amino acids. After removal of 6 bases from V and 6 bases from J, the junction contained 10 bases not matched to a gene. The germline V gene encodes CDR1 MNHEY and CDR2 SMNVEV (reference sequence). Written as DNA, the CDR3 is TGTGCCAGCAGCCGGGACAGGGGGCTTTTGTACGATACGCAGTATTTT. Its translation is CASSRDRGLLYDTQYF.

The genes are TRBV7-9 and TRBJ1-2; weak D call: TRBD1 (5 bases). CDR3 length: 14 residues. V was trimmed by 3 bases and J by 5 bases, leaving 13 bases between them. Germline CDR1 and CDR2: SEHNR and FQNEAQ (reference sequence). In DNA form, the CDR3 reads TGTGCCAGCAGCTTGGGGCAGTCGCTATATGGCTACACCTTC. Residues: CASSLGQSLYGYTF.

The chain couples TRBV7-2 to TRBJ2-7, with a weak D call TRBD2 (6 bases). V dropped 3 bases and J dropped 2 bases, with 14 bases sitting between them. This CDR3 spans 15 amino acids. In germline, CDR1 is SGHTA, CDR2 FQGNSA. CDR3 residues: CASSLGRGLAYEQYF. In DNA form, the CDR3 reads TGTGCCAGCAGCTTGGGGCGGGGCCTGGCCTACGAGCAGTACTTC.

The CDR3 sequence is CASSSDGMNTEAFF. DNA of the CDR3: TGCGCCAGCAGCTCCGACGGGATGAACACTGAAGCTTTCTTT. This chain joins TRBV5-1 and TRBJ1-1, with D hard to call. V was clipped by 3 bases and J by 0 bases, with 9 bases between them. Germline values: CDR1 SGHRS, CDR2 YFSETQ. The CDR3 runs to 14 residues.